The clone carrying this TCR beta chain was observed a handful of times. Its specificity is unknown. The data originate from a study of T cells after yellow fever vaccination. Study overall: Preparation used SMART-Seq v4 Ultra Low Input for the low-cell-number fractions.

Making TCR cDNA involved 5'RACE template switching, which added UMIs and a universal primer site. Via MiXCR, TCRdb re-called the 5' RACE reads, giving one row per CDR3 protein. Among a few hundred thousand distinct CDR3 sequences listed, 6.8% were seen once. General study points: Abundant clonotypes from the bulk population could contaminate FACS-sorted repertoires. Clones from primary vaccination mostly reappeared after the booster (over 95% CD4, approximately 86% CD8).

CDR3 size: 14 residues. Trimming removed 10 bases at V and 3 bases at J, with 19 bases between. CDR1 is MNHNS, CDR2 SASEGT, per germline. This TCR was sampled from a man aged 18 to 30 who received the YFV17D yellow fever vaccine. V is TRBV6-1 and J is TRBJ2-7; the D gene could be TRBD1 or TRBD2 (5 bases each). Sequencing was performed on PBMCs, taken about 41 days after the first yellow fever vaccination. Here the CDR3 DNA reads TGTGCCACCTTACCCCGGGACGGATTCTACGAGCAGTACGTC. Translated, it gives CATLPRDGFYEQYV.